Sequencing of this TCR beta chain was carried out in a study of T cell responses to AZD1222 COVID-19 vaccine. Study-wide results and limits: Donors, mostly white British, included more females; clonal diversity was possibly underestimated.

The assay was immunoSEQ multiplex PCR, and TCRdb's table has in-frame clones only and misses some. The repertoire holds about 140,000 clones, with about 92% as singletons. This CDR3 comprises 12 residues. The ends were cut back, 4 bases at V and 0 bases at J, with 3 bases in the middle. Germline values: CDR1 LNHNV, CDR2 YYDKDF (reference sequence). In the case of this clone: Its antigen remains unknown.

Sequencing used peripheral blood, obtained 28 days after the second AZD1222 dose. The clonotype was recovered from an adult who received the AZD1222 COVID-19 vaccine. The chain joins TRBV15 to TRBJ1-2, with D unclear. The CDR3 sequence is CATSTANYGYTF. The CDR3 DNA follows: TGTGCCACCAGCACGGCTAACTATGGCTACACCTTC.